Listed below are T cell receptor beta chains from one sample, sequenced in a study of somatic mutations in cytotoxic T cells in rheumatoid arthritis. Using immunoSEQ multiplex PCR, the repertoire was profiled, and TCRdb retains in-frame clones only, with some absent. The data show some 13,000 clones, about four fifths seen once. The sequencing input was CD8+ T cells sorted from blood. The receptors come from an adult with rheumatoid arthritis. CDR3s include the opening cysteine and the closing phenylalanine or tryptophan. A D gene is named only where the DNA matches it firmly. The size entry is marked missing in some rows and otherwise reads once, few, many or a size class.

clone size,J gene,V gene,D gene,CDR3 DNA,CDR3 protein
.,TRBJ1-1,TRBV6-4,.,TGTGCCAGCAGTGACTCGGACAACACTGAAGCTTTCTTT,CASSDSDNTEAFF
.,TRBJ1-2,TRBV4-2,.,TGTGCCAGCAGCCAAGATTTGGGCGGATCCTATGGCTACACCTTC,CASSQDLGGSYGYTF
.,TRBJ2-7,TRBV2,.,TGTGCCAGCAGTGATCCCGGGGGCGCATACGAGCAGTACTTC,CASSDPGGAYEQYF
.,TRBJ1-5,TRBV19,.,TGTGCCAGTGACCTTAAGGTCTATAAACAGCCCCAGCATTTT,CASDLKVYKQPQHF
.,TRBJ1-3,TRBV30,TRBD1,TGTGCCTGGTCGCAGGGGGCGCCTGGAAACACCATATATTTT,CAWSQGAPGNTIYF
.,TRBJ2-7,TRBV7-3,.,TGTGCCAGCAGCTTAACGGGAACGGACGAGCAGTACTTC,CASSLTGTDEQYF
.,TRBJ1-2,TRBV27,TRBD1,TGTGCCAGCAGTTTTACGGGACAGGGGGGCGGCTACACCTTC,CASSFTGQGGGYTF
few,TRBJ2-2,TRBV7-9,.,TGTGCCAGCAGCCCAAAGGCAGGGCCCACCGGGGAGCTGTTTTTT,CASSPKAGPTGELFF
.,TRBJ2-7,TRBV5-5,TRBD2,TGTGCCAGCAGCAGATCCGGGACTACCTACGAGCAGTACTTC,CASSRSGTTYEQYF
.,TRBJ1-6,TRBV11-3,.,TGTGCCAGCAGCTTGTCCCCTAATTCACCCCTCCACTTT,CASSLSPNSPLHF
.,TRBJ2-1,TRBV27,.,TGTGCCAGCAGTCCTACGACTAGGGCGGTAGAGCAGTTCTTC,CASSPTTRAVEQFF
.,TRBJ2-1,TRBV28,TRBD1,TGTGCCAGCAGGCGGACAGGGGGCGCTTCCTACAATGAGCAGTTCTTC,CASRRTGGASYNEQFF
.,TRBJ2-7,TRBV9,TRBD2,TGTGCCAGCAGCGCCGGCCCACTAGCGGGCCACTACGAGCAGTACTTC,CASSAGPLAGHYEQYF
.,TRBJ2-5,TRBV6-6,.,TGTGCCAGCAGTTACTCAAATAGAGAGACCCAGTACTTC,CASSYSNRETQYF
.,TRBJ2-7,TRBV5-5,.,TGTGCCAGCAGCCTTATATACGAGCAGTACTTC,CASSLIYEQYF
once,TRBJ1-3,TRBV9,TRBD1,TGTGCCAGTTGTACCGGGACAGGGGGTTCATCAGCGGGAAACACCATATATTTT,CASCTGTGGSSAGNTIYF
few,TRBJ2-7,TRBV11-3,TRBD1,TGTGCCAGCAGCTTTTGGAACAGGGGCTACGAGCAGTACTTC,CASSFWNRGYEQYF
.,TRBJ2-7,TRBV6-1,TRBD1,TGTGCCAGCAGTGAAAGGGCAGGGGGCTCCTACGAGCAGTACTTC,CASSERAGGSYEQYF
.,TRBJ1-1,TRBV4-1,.,TGCGCCAGCAGTTTTTTACCAGGATTGAACACTGAAGCTTTCTTT,CASSFLPGLNTEAFF
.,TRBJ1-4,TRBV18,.,TGTGCCAGCTCACCCCCGGGACCGTTTAATGAAAAACTGTTTTTT,CASSPPGPFNEKLFF
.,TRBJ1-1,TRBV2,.,TGTGCCAGCATCCCCCATCCAGGGACCATGAACACTGAAGCTTTCTTT,CASIPHPGTMNTEAFF
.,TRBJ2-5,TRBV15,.,TGTGCCACCAGCACAGAGAAGGGGGGCCAGCAGACCCAGTACTTC,CATSTEKGGQQTQYF
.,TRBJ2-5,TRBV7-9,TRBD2,TGTGCCAGCAGCTTAGCCCGAGTCGGACTAGCGGCACAAGAGACCCAGTACTTC,CASSLARVGLAAQETQYF
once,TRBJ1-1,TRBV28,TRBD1,TGTGCCAGCAGTTTTGGAGACAGGGCGAACACTGAAGCTTTCTTT,CASSFGDRANTEAFF
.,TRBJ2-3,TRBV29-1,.,TGCAGCCTCCGAGCAGCGGGCCTCACAGATACGCAGTATTTT,CSLRAAGLTDTQYF
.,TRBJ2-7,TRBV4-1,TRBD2,TGCGCCAGCAGCCAAGGTAGCGGGAGCGGGTACGAGCAGTACTTC,CASSQGSGSGYEQYF
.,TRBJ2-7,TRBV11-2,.,TGTGCCAGCAGCCCTACAGGGCTCTCAATCTACGAGCAGTACTTC,CASSPTGLSIYEQYF
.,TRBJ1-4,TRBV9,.,TGTGCCAGCAGCATTCGGGGAGGGAATGAAAAACTGTTTTTT,CASSIRGGNEKLFF
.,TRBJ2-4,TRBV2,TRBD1,TGTGCCAGCAGTCCCGGGACAGGGGGAACCAAAAACATTCAGTACTTC,CASSPGTGGTKNIQYF
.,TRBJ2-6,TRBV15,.,TGTGCCACCAGCAGGGGCTGGGTAGCTGGGGCCAACGTCCTGACTTTC,CATSRGWVAGANVLTF
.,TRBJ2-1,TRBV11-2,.,TGTGCCAGCAGCCCCTCCTACGACGGCTACAATGAGCAGTTCTTC,CASSPSYDGYNEQFF
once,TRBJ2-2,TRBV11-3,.,TGTGCCAGCAGCTTTTCAGGAGACACCGGGGAGCTGTTTTTT,CASSFSGDTGELFF
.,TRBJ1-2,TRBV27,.,TGTGCCAGCAGTTTTTCTGGGGCAGGGGAGTACTATGGCTACACCTTC,CASSFSGAGEYYGYTF
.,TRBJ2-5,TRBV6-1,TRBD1,TGTGCCATCAGTGACAGGGTTCCCCCAAACCAAGAGACCCAGTACTTC,CAISDRVPPNQETQYF
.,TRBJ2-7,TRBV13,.,TGTGCCAGCACCCTGACAGGAATCTACGAGCAGTACTTC,CASTLTGIYEQYF
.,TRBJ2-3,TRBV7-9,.,TGTGCCAGCAGCTCCCGCACAGATACGCAGTATTTT,CASSSRTDTQYF
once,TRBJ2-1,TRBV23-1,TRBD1,TGCGCCAGCAGTCAATCGGAGGGACAGGGTTTTGGCAATGAGCAGTTCTTC,CASSQSEGQGFGNEQFF
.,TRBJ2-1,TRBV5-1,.,TGCGCCAGCAGCCCCGGGGTCCACCGAGAGCAGTTCTTC,CASSPGVHREQFF
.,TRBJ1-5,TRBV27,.,TGTGCCAGCGGAGGCCCTCGGGTAGAGCATTTT,CASGGPRVEHF
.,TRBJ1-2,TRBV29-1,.,TGCAGCGTTGGGTCTCGGGGGGGCCACTATGGCTACACCTTC,CSVGSRGGHYGYTF
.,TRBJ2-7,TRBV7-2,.,TGTGCCAGCAGCTTAGTAGTCGGACTACACTTC,CASSLVVGLHF
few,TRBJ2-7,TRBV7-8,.,TGTGCCAGCAGCTTAGCTGGCGCCTTGGGACACGAGCAGTACTTC,CASSLAGALGHEQYF
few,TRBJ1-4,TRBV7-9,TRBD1,TGTGCCAGCTCACTCGTGACAGGGCTCGAAGAAAAACTGTTTTTT,CASSLVTGLEEKLFF
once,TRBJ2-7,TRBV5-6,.,TGTGCCACCAAGGGTAAGGAGTCCTACGAGCAGTACTTC,CATKGKESYEQYF
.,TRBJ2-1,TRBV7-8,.,TGTGCCAGCAGCTTGTCCGGGACGAGGTTGCAGTTCTTC,CASSLSGTRLQFF
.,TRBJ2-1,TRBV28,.,TGTGCCAGCAGTCTGGGGGGATACAATGAGCAGTTCTTC,CASSLGGYNEQFF
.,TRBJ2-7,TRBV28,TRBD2,TGTGCCAGCAGTTCCATCGGGGGGAGTAGAGACGAGCAGTACTTC,CASSSIGGSRDEQYF
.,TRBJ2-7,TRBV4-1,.,TGCGCCAGCAGCCACCAAGGGACCGGACCCTACGAGCAGTACTTC,CASSHQGTGPYEQYF
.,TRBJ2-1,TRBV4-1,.,TGCGCCAGCAGCCCGAAAACTAGCTACTCCTACAATGAGCAGTTCTTC,CASSPKTSYSYNEQFF
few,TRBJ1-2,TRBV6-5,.,TGTGCCAGCCGCCCCGGCAGATATTATGGCTACACCTTC,CASRPGRYYGYTF
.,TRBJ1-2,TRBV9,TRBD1,TGTGCCAGCAGTCAGGGACAGAACTATGGCTACACCTTC,CASSQGQNYGYTF
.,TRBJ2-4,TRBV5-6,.,TGTGCCAGCAGCTGGGGTGGGTCCGCCAAAAACATTCAGTACTTC,CASSWGGSAKNIQYF